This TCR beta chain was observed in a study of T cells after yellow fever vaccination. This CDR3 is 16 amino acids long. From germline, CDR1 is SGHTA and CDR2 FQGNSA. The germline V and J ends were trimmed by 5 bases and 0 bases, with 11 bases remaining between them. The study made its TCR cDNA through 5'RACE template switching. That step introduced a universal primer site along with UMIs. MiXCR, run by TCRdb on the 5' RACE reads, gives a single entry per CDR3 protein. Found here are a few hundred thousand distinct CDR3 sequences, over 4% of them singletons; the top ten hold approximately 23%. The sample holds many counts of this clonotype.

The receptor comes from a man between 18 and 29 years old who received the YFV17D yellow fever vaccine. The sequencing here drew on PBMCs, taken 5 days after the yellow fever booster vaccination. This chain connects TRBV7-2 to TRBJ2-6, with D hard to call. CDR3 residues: CASSRGRSSGANVLTF. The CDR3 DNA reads TGTGCCAGCAGCCGCGGACGGAGCTCTGGGGCCAACGTCCTGACTTTC.